This is a list of T cell receptor beta chains from one sample in a study of blood T cells in healthy people across ages. One entry per CDR3 protein, called by TCRdb with MiXCR from the 5' RACE reads. Of about 1.5 million distinct CDR3 sequences detected, under 55% appear once; the ten largest clones hold about 3.8%. The source material was blood. These receptors were obtained from a woman between 18 and 29 years old in good health. CDR3s include the opening cysteine and the closing phenylalanine or tryptophan. The order of the fields is V gene, CDR3 length, CDR3 protein.

V: TRBV7-2; length: 13; CDR3: CASSLRGNARKYF
V: TRBV28; length: 13; CDR3: CASSFYRKETQYF
V: TRBV27; length: 14; CDR3: CASSLVAGVSEQYF
V: TRBV9; length: 15; CDR3: CASSLGGLTYNEQYF
V: TRBV7-9; length: 15; CDR3: CASSLARGGPDTQYF
V: TRBV29-1; length: 12; CDR3: CSAERGDAEQFF
V: TRBV4-1; length: 15; CDR3: CASSHSGGNTGELFF
V: TRBV27; length: 16; CDR3: CASSPGAGHYTDTQYF
V: TRBV6-5; length: 15; CDR3: CASSSPDGVNTEAFF
V: TRBV12-3/TRBV12-4; length: 15; CDR3: CASSPQGATYNEQYF
V: TRBV7-2; length: 15; CDR3: CASTRDRQNTGELFF
V: TRBV28; length: 16; CDR3: CASSPGTAYRTDTQYF
V: TRBV20-1; length: 11; CDR3: CSAQGHYGYTF
V: TRBV13; length: 17; CDR3: CASSLAWGTGANYGYTF
V: TRBV7-9; length: 14; CDR3: CASSLGLADETQYF
V: TRBV19; length: 17; CDR3: CARPKKGGDLQYNEQYF
V: TRBV20-1; length: 15; CDR3: CSAETTGFPNYGYTF
V: TRBV4-2; length: 16; CDR3: CASSQGSGRSFYEQYF
V: TRBV12-3/TRBV12-4; length: 14; CDR3: CASSPGLTYNEQFF
V: TRBV12-3/TRBV12-4; length: 13; CDR3: CASSRRAKNIQYF
V: TRBV27; length: 11; CDR3: CASSSAVEQFF
V: TRBV6-2/TRBV6-3; length: 14; CDR3: CASSDDRVQETQYF
V: TRBV27; length: 17; CDR3: CASSLAAGGLGFNEQYF
V: TRBV11-2; length: 14; CDR3: CASSLEQGAGGYTF
V: TRBV5-5; length: 17; CDR3: CASSLAVAEAINSPLHF
V: TRBV7-2; length: 15; CDR3: CASSLLAGVTYEQYF
V: TRBV28; length: 15; CDR3: CASSPGGGPHNEQFF
V: TRBV29-1; length: 13; CDR3: CSVTGTGWSEQYF
V: TRBV18; length: 14; CDR3: CASSPPDRSYGYTF
V: TRBV7-9; length: 15; CDR3: CASRVEGGRHTEAFF
V: TRBV13; length: 16; CDR3: CASSLSRDGGANEQYF
V: TRBV6-5; length: 13; CDR3: CASSYSSRNEQFF
V: TRBV12-5; length: 14; CDR3: CTSSRDSRTDTQYF
V: TRBV7-2; length: 13; CDR3: CASSLEASTEQYF
V: TRBV4-1; length: 15; CDR3: CASSQSRGKAYEQYF
V: TRBV3-1; length: 19; CDR3: CASSPRTSGRGSSYNEQFF
V: TRBV3-1; length: 15; CDR3: CASSRLTGSSYEQYF